This T cell receptor (beta chain) was found in a study of Graves' ophthalmopathy and Graves' hyperthyroidism. Study-level background: There was a collection of peripheral blood at initial diagnosis, before any treatment. Findings and caveats of the study: Blood also contained most of the expanded thyroid clonotypes above 0.001 frequency.

Under 3 months in duration, the ophthalmopathy in affected donors had moderate-to-severe activity, CAS ≥3 and NOSPECS ≥4. Diagnosis was based on clinical symptoms, serum thyroxine, TRAb, thyroid ultrasound and orbital computed tomography. CDR3 regions of TCR beta were amplified from RNA transcripts. The library came from an HTBI-primed first-round RT-PCR and a second-round multiplex PCR. In TCRdb, the multiplex PCR reads were re-called with MiXCR into one record per CDR3 protein. The sample has some 240,000 distinct CDR3 sequences; roughly 50% are singletons. This clonotype occurred a few times. Antigen specificity is unknown. The TCR originated in an adult man with Graves' ophthalmopathy. Sequencing input: peripheral blood.

The CDR3 bases are TGTGCCAGCAGTGAGGAACTCAACACTGAAGCTTTCTTT. Residues: CASSEELNTEAFF. The chain couples TRBV25-1 to TRBJ1-1; unclear D gene. The V gene's germline CDR1 is MGHDK and CDR2 SYGVNS. The CDR3 is 13 residues long. Trimming pared 3 bases from V and 2 bases from J, leaving 7 bases between.